The text below deals with one T cell receptor (beta chain). This sample was included in a study of blood T cell repertoires in COVID-19. Overall study context: T cells, B-cell-depleted T cells, or PBMCs provided the cDNA or gDNA that served as material.

The CDR3 totals 22 residues. Authors' data handling: Reference gene primers were amplified, and this amplification served to estimate nucleated cell counts. TCRdb's table, derived via immunoSEQ multiplex PCR, lists solely in-frame clones and lacks some. The DNA was the basis for D and trimming; V, J and clone size are from that table. The sample lists roughly 250,000 clones; about 90% were seen once. Living in 24 US areas, the participants were between roughly 18 and 90 years of age. Participant reports of clinical history set cohort assignment. The J gene is TRBJ1-6, the V gene TRBV21-1; the table's D call, TRBD1, has no DNA check behind it. TRBV21-1 counts as a pseudogene. Sequenced sample: PBMCs or T cells enriched from blood (not recorded which). The TCR originated in a woman aged 25-40 years with acute COVID-19. CDR3 in DNA: TGTGCCAGCAGCAAAGCATTAGGGGGCGCGTCCGAGGCTCTCGTCTATAATTCACCCCTCCACTTT. Protein sequence: CASSKALGGASEALVYNSPLHF.